Sequencing of this T cell receptor (beta chain) was carried out in a study of blood T cell repertoires in COVID-19. Germline loops: CDR1 SGHAT, CDR2 FQNNGV. The trim removed 6 bases at V and 9 bases at J, leaving 14 bases unmatched. This CDR3 comprises 15 residues. Only in-frame clones appear in the TCRdb table, and some are missing; sequencing was by immunoSEQ multiplex PCR. Of a few hundred thousand clones in the sample, 85% are singletons; the top ten hold approximately 7.9%. The sample taken for sequencing was peripheral blood. The V and J genes are TRBV11-2 and TRBJ2-1, with 7 bases identical to TRBD1. This clonotype originated in a human donor in a cohort sampled during active COVID-19. CDR3 in amino acids: CASSLIGGAQSEQFF. The CDR3 nucleotides read TGTGCCAGCAGTCTCATAGGGGGCGCGCAGAGTGAGCAGTTCTTC.